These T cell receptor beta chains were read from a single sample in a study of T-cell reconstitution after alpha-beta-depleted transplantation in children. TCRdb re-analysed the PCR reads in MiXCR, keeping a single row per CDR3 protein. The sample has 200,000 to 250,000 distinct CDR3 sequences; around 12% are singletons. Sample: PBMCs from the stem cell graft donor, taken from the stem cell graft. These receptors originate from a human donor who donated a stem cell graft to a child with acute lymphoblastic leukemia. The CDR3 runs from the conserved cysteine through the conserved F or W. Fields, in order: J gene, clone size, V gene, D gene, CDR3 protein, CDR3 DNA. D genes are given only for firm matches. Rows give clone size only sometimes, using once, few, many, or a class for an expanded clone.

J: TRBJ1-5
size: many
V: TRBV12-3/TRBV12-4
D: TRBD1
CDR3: CASTPTGRNQPQHF
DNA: TGTGCCAGCACCCCGACAGGGAGGAATCAGCCCCAGCATTTT

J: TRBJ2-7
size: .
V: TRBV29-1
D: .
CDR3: CSVGKSTISYEQYF
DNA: TGCAGCGTTGGTAAGAGTACCATCTCCTACGAGCAGTACTTC

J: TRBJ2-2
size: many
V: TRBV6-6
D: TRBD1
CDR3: CASSPGTGGSLFF
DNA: TGTGCCAGCAGTCCCGGGACAGGGGGTTCCCTGTTTTTT

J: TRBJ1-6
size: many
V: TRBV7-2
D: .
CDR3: CASSLGTWYNSPLHF
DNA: TGTGCCAGCAGCTTAGGGACATGGTATAATTCACCCCTCCACTTT

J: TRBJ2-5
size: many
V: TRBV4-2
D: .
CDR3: CASSQDYRAQETQYF
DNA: TGTGCCAGCAGCCAAGATTATAGGGCCCAAGAGACCCAGTACTTC

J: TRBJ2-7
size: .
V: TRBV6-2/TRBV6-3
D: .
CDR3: CASSYSSRAHEQYF
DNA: TGTGCCAGCAGTTACTCGAGCAGGGCCCACGAGCAGTACTTC

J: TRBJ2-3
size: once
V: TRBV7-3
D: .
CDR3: CASSLNPGFGQYF
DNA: TGTGCCAGCAGCTTAAATCCGGGGTTTGGGCAGTATTTT

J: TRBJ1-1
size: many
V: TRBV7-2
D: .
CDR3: CASRGTDRSFEAFF
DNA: TGTGCCAGCAGGGGGACCGATCGCAGCTTTGAAGCTTTCTTT

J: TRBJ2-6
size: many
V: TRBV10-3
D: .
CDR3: CAISESDSGANVLTF
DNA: TGTGCCATCAGTGAGTCCGACTCTGGGGCCAACGTCCTGACTTTC

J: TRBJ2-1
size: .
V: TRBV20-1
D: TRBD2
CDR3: CSAAGGSGASYNEQFF
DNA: TGCAGTGCAGCGGGAGGAAGCGGGGCCTCCTACAATGAGCAGTTCTTC

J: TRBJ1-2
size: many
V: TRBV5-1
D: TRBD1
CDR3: CASSLAGTANYGYTF
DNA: TGCGCCAGCAGCTTGGCCGGGACAGCAAACTATGGCTACACCTTC

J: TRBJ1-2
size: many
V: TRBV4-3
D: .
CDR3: CASSQERTPVFVRTF
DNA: TGCGCCAGCAGCCAAGAGAGGACACCGGTCTTCGTGCGCACCTTC

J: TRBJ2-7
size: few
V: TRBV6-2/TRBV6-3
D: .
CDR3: CASSHPRDTAYEQYF
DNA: TGTGCCAGCAGTCACCCCCGGGACACCGCCTACGAGCAGTACTTC

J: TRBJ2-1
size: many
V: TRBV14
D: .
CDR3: CASSLTWGNEQFF
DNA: TGTGCCAGCAGCCTGACTTGGGGGAATGAGCAGTTCTTC

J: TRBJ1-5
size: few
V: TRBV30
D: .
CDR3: CAWSVMGFQPQHF
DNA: TGTGCCTGGAGTGTTATGGGGTTTCAGCCCCAGCATTTT

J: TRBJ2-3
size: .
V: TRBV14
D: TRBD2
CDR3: CASSLHGGALDTQYF
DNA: TGTGCCAGCAGCCTGCACGGGGGGGCTCTCGATACGCAGTATTTT

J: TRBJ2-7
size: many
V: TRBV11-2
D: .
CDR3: CASSVGVVQYF
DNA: TGTGCCAGCAGCGTAGGTGTTGTGCAGTACTTC

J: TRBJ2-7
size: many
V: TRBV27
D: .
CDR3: CASRDGQVLLLWEQYF
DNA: TGTGCCAGCAGGGACGGTCAGGTTCTCCTCCTGTGGGAGCAGTACTTC

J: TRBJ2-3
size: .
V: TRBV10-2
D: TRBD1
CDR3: CASIRQGSTHTQYF
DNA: TGCGCCAGCATCAGACAGGGATCCACGCATACGCAGTATTTT

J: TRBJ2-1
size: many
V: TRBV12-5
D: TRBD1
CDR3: CASGTGLGYVYEQFF
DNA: TGTGCTAGTGGGACAGGGCTCGGTTACGTGTATGAGCAGTTCTTC

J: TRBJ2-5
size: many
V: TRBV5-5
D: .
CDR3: CASSSRPGLDQETQYF
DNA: TGTGCCAGCAGCTCTAGACCGGGTTTGGACCAAGAGACCCAGTACTTC

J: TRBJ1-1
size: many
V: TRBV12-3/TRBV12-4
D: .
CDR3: CASSFAPGVGETEAFF
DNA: TGTGCCAGCAGTTTTGCCCCAGGGGTGGGAGAGACTGAAGCTTTCTTT

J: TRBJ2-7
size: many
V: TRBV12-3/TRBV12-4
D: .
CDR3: CASGREYYYEQYF
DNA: TGTGCCAGCGGCCGGGAGTACTACTACGAGCAGTACTTC

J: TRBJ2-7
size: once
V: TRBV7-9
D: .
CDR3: CASNNPLGEQYF
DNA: TGTGCCAGCAACAACCCATTGGGCGAGCAGTACTTC

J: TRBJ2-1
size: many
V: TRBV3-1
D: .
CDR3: CASSQQQGRADEQFF
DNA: TGTGCCAGCAGCCAACAACAGGGAAGGGCCGACGAGCAGTTCTTC

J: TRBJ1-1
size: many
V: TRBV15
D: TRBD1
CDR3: CATSRLRGQTEAFF
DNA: TGTGCCACCAGCAGACTAAGGGGGCAGACTGAAGCTTTCTTT

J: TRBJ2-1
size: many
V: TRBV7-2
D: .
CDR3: CASSLNSGPNEQFF
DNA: TGTGCCAGCAGCCTTAATAGCGGACCCAATGAGCAGTTCTTC

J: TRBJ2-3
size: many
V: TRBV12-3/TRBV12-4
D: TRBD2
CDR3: CASSLWGTSGRTDTQYF
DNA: TGTGCCAGCAGTCTTTGGGGGACTAGCGGGAGGACAGATACGCAGTATTTT

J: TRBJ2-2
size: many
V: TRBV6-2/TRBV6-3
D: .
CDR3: CASRKGGGTGELFF
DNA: TGTGCCAGCAGGAAGGGAGGGGGCACCGGGGAGCTGTTTTTT

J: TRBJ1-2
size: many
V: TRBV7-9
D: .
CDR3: CASSPQTVIYGYTF
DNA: TGTGCCAGCAGCCCCCAGACGGTGATATATGGCTACACCTTC

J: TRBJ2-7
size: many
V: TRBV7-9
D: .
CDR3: CASSLAVGVLSYEQYF
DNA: TGTGCCAGCAGCTTAGCGGTAGGGGTGCTCTCCTACGAGCAGTACTTC

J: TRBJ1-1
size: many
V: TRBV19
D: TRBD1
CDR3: CASSRGNNRGTEAFF
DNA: TGTGCCAGTAGCAGGGGGAATAACAGGGGCACTGAAGCTTTCTTT

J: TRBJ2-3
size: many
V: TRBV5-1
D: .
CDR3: CASSLPSRIGTDTQYF
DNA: TGCGCCAGCAGCTTGCCCAGTCGGATTGGCACAGATACGCAGTATTTT

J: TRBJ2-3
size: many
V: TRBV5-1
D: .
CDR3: CASSLGQGLTDTQYF
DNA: TGCGCCAGCAGCTTGGGCCAGGGCCTTACAGATACGCAGTATTTT

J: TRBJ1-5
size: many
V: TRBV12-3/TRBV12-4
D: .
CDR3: CASRGTVSNQPQHF
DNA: TGTGCCAGCAGGGGGACGGTTAGCAATCAGCCCCAGCATTTT

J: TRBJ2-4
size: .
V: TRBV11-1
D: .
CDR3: CASSLGEGIQYF
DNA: TGTGCCAGCAGCTTAGGAGAAGGCATTCAGTACTTC

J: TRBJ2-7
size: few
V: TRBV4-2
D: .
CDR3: CASSPGARAYEQYF
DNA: TGTGCCAGCAGCCCTGGGGCGAGGGCCTACGAGCAGTACTTC

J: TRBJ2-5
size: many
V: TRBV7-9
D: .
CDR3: CASSLGGTGETQYF
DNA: TGTGCCAGCAGCTTAGGCGGCACAGGGGAGACCCAGTACTTC

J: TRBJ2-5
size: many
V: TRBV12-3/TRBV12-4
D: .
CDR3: CASSFLRSEETQYF
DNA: TGTGCCAGCAGTTTTCTCAGGAGTGAAGAGACCCAGTACTTC

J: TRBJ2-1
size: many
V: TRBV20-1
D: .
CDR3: CSAIPRTASYNEQFF
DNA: TGCAGTGCCATTCCGAGGACGGCCTCCTACAATGAGCAGTTCTTC

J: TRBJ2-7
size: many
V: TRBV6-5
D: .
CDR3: CASSYGPEQYF
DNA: TGTGCCAGCAGTTACGGGCCCGAGCAGTACTTC

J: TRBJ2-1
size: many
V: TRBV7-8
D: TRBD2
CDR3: CASSPRGGQAEQFF
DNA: TGTGCCAGCAGCCCCCGGGGGGGCCAGGCTGAGCAGTTCTTC

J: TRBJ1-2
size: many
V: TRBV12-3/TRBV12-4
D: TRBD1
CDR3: CASRRDRGLIYGYTF
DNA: TGTGCCAGCAGGCGTGACAGGGGGCTGATCTATGGCTACACCTTC

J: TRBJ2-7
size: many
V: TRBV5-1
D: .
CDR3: CATSDGTYEQYF
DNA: TGCGCCACCTCGGACGGGACCTACGAGCAGTACTTC